This record covers a single TCR beta chain. The antigen remains unidentified. This specimen comes from a study of long-term antiretroviral therapy in people with HIV. Germline V gene sequence: CDR1 MRHNA, CDR2 SNTAGT. Deletions cut 2 bases from V and 14 bases from J, with 10 bases between. This CDR3 has 11 residues. The run of the v3.0 immunoSEQ assay was at survey level. Sequencing was intended to reach about 40,000-50,000 T-cell genomes per sample. The data were produced by immunoSEQ multiplex PCR, yet TCRdb's version contains in-frame clones alone and is incomplete. The sample records some 16,000 clones, around 96% being singletons. General study results and limits: Repertoires with HIV possessed tighter CDR3 length spans than those of controls. Blood in the study was drawn between the mid-2000s and the late 2010s, possibly under older ART regimens, which may be less effective than current ones.

The specimen comprised unsorted PBMCs, sampled approximately 11 years after starting antiretroviral therapy. The TCR comes from a man aged 30 to 39 with HIV. The chain employs TRBV6-4 and TRBJ1-3, with a possible D match to TRBD1 (6 bases). The CDR3 sequence: CASSDRDILYF. The CDR3 coding sequence is TGTGCCAGCAGTGACCGGGACATCCTATATTTT.